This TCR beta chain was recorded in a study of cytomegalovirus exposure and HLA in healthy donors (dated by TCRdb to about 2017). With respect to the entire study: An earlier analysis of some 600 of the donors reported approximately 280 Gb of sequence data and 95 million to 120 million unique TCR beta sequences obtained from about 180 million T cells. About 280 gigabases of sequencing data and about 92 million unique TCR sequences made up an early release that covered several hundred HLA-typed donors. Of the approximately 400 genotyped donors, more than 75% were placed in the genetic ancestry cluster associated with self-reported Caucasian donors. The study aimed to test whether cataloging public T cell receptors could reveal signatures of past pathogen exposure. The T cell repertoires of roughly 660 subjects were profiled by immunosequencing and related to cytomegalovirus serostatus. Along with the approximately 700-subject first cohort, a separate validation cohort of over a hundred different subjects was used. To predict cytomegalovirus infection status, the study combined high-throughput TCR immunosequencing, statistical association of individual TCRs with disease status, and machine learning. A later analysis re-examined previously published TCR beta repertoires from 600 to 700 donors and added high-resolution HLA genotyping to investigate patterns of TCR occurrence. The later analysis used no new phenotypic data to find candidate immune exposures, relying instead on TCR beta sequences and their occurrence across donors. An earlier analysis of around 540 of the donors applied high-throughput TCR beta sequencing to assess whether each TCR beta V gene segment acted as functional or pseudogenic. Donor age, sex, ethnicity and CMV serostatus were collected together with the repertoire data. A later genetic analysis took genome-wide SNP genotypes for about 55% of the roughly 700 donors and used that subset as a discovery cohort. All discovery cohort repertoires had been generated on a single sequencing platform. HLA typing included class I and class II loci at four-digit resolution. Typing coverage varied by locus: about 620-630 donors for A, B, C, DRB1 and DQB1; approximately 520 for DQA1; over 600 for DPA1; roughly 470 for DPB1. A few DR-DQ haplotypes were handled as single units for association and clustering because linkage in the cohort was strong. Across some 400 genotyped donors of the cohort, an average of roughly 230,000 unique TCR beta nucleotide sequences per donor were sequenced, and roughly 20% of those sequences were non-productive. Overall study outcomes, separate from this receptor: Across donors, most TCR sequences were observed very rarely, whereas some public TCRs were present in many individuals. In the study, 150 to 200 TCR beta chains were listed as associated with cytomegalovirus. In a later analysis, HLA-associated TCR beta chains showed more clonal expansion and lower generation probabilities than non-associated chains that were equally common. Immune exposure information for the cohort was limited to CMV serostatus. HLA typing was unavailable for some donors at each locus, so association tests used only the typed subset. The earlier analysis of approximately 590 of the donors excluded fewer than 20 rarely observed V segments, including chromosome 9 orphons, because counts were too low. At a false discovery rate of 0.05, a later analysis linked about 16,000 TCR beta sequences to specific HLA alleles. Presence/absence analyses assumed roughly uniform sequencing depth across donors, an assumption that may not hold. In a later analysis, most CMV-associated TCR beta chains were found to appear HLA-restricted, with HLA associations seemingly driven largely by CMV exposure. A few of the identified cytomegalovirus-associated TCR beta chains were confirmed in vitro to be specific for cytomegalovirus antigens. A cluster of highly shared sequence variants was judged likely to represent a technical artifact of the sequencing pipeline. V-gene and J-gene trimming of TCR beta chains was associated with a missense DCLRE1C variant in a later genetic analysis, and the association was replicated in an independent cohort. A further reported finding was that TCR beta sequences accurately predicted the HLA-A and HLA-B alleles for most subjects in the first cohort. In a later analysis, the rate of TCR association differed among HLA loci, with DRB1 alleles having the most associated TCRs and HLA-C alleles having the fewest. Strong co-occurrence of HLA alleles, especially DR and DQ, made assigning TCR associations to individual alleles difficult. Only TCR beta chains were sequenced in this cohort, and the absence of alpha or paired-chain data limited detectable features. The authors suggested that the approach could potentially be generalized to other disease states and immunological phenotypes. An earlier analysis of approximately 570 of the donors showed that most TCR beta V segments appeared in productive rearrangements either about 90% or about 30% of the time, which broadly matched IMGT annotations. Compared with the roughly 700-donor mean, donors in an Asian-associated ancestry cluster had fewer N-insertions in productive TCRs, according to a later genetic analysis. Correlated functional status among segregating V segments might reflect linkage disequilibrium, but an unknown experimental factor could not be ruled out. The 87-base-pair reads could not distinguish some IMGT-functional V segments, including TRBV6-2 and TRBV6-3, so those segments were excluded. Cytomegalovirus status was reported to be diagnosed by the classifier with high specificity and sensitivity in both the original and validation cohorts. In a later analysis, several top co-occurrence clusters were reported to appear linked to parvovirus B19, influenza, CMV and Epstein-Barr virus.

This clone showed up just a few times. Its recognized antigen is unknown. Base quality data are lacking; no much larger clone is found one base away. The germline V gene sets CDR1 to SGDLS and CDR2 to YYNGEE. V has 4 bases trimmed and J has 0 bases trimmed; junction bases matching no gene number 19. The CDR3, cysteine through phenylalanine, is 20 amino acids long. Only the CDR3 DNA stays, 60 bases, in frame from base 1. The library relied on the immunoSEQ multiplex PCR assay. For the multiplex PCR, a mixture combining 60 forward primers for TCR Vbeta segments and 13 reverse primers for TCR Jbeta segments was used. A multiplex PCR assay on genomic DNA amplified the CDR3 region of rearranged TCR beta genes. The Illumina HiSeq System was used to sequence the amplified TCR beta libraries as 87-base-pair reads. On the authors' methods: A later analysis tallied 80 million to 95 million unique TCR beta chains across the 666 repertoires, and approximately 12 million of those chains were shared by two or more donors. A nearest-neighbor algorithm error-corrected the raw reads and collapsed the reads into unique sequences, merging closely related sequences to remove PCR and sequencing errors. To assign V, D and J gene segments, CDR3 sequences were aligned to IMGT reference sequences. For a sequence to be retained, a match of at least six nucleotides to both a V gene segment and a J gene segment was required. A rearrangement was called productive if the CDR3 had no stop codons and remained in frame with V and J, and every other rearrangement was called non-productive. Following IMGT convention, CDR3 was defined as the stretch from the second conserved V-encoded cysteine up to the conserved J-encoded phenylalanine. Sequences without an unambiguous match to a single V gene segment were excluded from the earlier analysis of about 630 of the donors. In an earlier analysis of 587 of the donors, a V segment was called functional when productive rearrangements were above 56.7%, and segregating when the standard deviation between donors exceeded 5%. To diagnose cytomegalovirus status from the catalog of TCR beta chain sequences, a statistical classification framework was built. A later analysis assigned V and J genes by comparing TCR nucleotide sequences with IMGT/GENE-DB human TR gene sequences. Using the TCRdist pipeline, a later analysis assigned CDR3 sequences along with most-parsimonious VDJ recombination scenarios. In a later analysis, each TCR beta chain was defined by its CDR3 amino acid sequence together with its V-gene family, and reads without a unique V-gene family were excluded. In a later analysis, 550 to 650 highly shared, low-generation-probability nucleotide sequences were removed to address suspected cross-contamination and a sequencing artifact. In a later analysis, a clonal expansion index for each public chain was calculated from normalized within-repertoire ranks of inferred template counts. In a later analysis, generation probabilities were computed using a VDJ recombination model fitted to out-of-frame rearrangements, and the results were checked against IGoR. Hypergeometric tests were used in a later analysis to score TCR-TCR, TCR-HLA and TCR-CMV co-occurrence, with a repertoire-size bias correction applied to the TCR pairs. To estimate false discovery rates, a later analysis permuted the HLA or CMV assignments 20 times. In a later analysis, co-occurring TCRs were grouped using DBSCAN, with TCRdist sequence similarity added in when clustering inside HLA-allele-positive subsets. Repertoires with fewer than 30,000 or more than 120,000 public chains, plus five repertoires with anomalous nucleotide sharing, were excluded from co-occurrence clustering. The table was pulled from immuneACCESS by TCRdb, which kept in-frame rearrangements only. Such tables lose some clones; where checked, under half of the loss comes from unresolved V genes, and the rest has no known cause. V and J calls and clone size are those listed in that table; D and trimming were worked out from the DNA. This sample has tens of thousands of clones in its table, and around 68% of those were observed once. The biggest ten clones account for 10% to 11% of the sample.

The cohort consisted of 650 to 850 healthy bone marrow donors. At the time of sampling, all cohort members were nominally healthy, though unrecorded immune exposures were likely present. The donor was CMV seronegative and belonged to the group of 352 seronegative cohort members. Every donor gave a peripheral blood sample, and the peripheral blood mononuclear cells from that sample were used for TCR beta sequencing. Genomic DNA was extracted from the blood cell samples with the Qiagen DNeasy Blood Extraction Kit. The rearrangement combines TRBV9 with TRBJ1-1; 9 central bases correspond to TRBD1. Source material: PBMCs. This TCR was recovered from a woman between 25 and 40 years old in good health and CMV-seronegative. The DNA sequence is TGTGCCAGCAGCTCAACGAGGGGACAGGGCCCTACGACCGTGAACACTGAAGCTTTCTTT. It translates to CASSSTRGQGPTTVNTEAFF.